Below are 17 T cell receptor beta chains sequenced from a single sample in a study of cytomegalovirus exposure and HLA in healthy donors. The PCR made use of 60 Vbeta and 13 Jbeta primers. TCRdb's table, derived via immunoSEQ multiplex PCR, lists solely in-frame clones and lacks some. The sample records about 150,000 clones, approximately 80% being singletons. Sequencing was done on a sample of PBMCs. These TCRs come from a woman in her thirties or forties in good health and CMV-seropositive.

This clone was detected only once. The V call is TRBV5-1, the J call TRBJ2-1, with 16 bases matching TRBD2. There are 16 residues in the CDR3. The germline V gene encodes CDR1 SGHRS and CDR2 YFSETQ. V shed 4 bases, J shed 8 bases, and the junction held 6 bases outside the gene matches. The CDR3 DNA sequence: TGCGCCAGCAGCCCCGCGGGACTAGCGGGAGGGTATGAGCAGTTCTTC. Translated: CASSPAGLAGGYEQFF.

The chain couples TRBV5-8 to TRBJ1-5; D is unresolved. Germline CDR1 reads SGHTS; CDR2 reads YDEGEE. The V gene lost 0 bases and the J gene lost 2 bases, with 9 bases spanning the gap. The CDR3 is 15 amino acids. CDR3 DNA: TGTGCCAGCAGCTTGGGGTCAAGCGGCAATCAGCCCCAGCATTTT. It is translated as CASSLGSSGNQPQHF.

This chain links TRBV27 with TRBJ2-3, with 13 bases identical to TRBD2. J lost 1 base, V lost 7 bases, and 11 bases had no gene match. Germline lookup yields CDR1 MNHEY and CDR2 SMNVEV (reference sequence). The CDR3 is 18 residues long. The CDR3 DNA follows: TGTGCCAGCACCCCGCCATTCACTAGCGGGAGGGGCACAGATACGCAGTATTTT. It is translated as CASTPPFTSGRGTDTQYF.

This chain joins TRBV7-2 and TRBJ1-4; 7 bases map to TRBD1. This CDR3 is built from 16 residues. Germline values: CDR1 SGHTA, CDR2 FQGNSA. V was pared by 5 bases and J by 1 base, with 7 bases of the junction left unmatched. Here the CDR3 reads CASSPRRDRTNEKLFF. CDR3 in DNA: TGTGCCAGCAGCCCGAGAAGGGACAGAACTAATGAAAAACTGTTTTTT.

The chain recombines TRBV5-1 with TRBJ2-7; possible D gene TRBD2, 5 bases. Germline values: CDR1 SGHRS, CDR2 YFSETQ. The CDR3 runs 14 residues. V dropped 5 bases and J dropped 2 bases, with 14 bases sitting between them. The CDR3 protein is CASRTLDGTYEQYF. The DNA of the CDR3 is TGCGCCAGCAGAACTCTAGACGGGACCTACGAGCAGTACTTC. The variable domain in full, with the rest retrieved from reference TRBV5-1 and TRBJ2-7, is KAGVTQTPRYLIKTRGQQVTLSCSPISGHRSVSWYQQTPGQGLQFLFEYFSETQRNKGNFPGRFSGRQFSNSRSEMNVSTLELGDSALYLCASRTLDGTYEQYFGPGTRLTVT.

This rearrangement joins TRBV10-1 to TRBJ2-5; possibly TRBD2 for D (6 bases). This CDR3 spans 13 amino acids. Germline V gives CDR1 WNHNN, CDR2 SYGVQD (reference sequence). V lost 8 bases to trimming and J lost 5 bases, with 15 bases between them. The DNA for the CDR3 is TGCGCCAGCGCGCGGGATCGAGGGGAGACCCAGTACTTC. This gives the protein CASARDRGETQYF.

CDR3 loop: CATTTSLAEQFF. CDR3 bases: TGTGCCACTACGACTAGCTTGGCTGAGCAGTTCTTC. V and J are TRBV6-5 and TRBJ2-1; the match to TRBD2 covers 7 bases. J gave up 9 bases and V 10 bases, and 9 bases lay outside the gene matches. In germline, CDR1 is MNHEY, CDR2 SVGAGI. The CDR3 loop spans 12 amino acids.

V and J are TRBV27 and TRBJ2-5, with 11 bases lining up with TRBD2. Germline V lookup: CDR1 MNHEY, CDR2 SMNVEV (reference sequence). The CDR3 is 19 amino acids. Trimming at V came to 4 bases and at J to 5 bases, leaving 18 bases not matched to a gene. The CDR3 bases are TGTGCCAGCAGTTCCCGTGGACAGGGAACTAGCGGGGGCGGGGAGACCCAGTACTTC. Translating gives CASSSRGQGTSGGGETQYF.

The V and J genes are TRBV5-1 and TRBJ2-6; possible D gene TRBD1, 6 bases. Per germline, CDR1 SGHRS and CDR2 YFSETQ. The CDR3 extends over 17 amino acids. V was trimmed by 0 bases and J by 2 bases, leaving 12 bases between them. CDR3 amino acids: CASSLEGQPAGANVLTF. As DNA, the CDR3 is TGCGCCAGCAGCTTGGAAGGACAGCCAGCTGGGGCCAACGTCCTGACTTTC.

This rearrangement joins TRBV28 to TRBJ2-7; 11 bases fit TRBD2. V shed 6 bases, J shed 4 bases, and the junction held 20 bases outside the gene matches. The germline gives CDR1 MDHEN, CDR2 SYDVKM. The CDR3 loop spans 19 amino acids. The CDR3 sequence: CASSIRAFSGRAVVYEQYF. CDR3 sequence (DNA): TGTGCCAGCAGCATTCGGGCATTTAGCGGGAGGGCCGTGGTGTACGAGCAGTACTTC.

V is TRBV29-1 and J is TRBJ2-2; a possible D gene is TRBD1 (5 bases). The CDR3 contains 13 residues. Germline-derived CDR1 and CDR2 are SQVTM and ANQGSEA. Trimming took 4 bases from V and 0 from J, leaving 6 bases between them. The CDR3 DNA is TGCAGCGTTGGGACAACGAACACCGGGGAGCTGTTTTTT. This codes for CSVGTTNTGELFF.

Here the CDR3 DNA reads TGTGCCAGCAGTTACTCGAAGGGGTTTACCTACGAGCAGTACTTC. As protein: CASSYSKGFTYEQYF. V gene TRBV6-6 combines with J gene TRBJ2-7; a weak D match, TRBD1 (5 bases). Trimming pared 0 bases from V and 2 bases from J, leaving 11 bases between. The CDR3 loop spans 15 amino acids. The germline V gene encodes CDR1 MNHNY and CDR2 SVGAGI (reference sequence).

V and J are TRBV15 and TRBJ2-7; a weak D match, TRBD2 (5 bases). The germline CDR1 and CDR2 sequences are LNHNV and YYDKDF (reference sequence). Trimming took off 5 bases at V and 7 bases at J, with 21 bases between the two ends. This CDR3 has 15 residues. The CDR3 DNA sequence: TGTGCCACCAGCGGAACTAGGACGGGGTTGGGGGAGCAGTACTTC. Residues: CATSGTRTGLGEQYF.

This rearrangement joins TRBV5-4 to TRBJ2-1; TRBD2 matches at 7 bases. The CDR3 has 14 residues. Looked up from germline, CDR1 is SGHNT and CDR2 is YYREEE (reference sequence). The V and J ends lost 6 bases and 5 bases, in that order; junction bases with no gene match: 8. The CDR3 loop reads CASNSGRPNNEQFF. CDR3 nucleotides: TGTGCCAGCAATAGCGGGCGACCCAACAATGAGCAGTTCTTC.

The V and J genes are TRBV19 and TRBJ2-3; 9 bases map to TRBD2. Trimming took 2 bases from V and 4 from J; bases not matched to a gene: 7. The CDR3 sequence is 16 residues long. CDR1 is LNHDA, CDR2 SQIVND, per germline (reference sequence). CDR3 in amino acids: CASSIKAGGGADTQYF. The CDR3 DNA is TGTGCCAGTAGTATAAAAGCGGGAGGTGGGGCAGATACGCAGTATTTT.

The rearrangement links TRBV9 to TRBJ1-1; TRBD1 matches 7 bases. Germline CDR1 and CDR2: SGDLS and YYNGEE. The length of the CDR3 is 16 residues. The ends lost 1 base at V and 2 bases at J; junction bases unmatched: 8. The CDR3 coding sequence is TGTGCCAGCAGCGTACTGCCGACAGGGAAAAACACTGAAGCTTTCTTT. Its protein product is CASSVLPTGKNTEAFF.

The chain has TRBV5-1 and TRBJ2-3, with 10 bases that match TRBD2. Trimming removed 4 bases from V and 2 bases from J; junction bases left unmatched: 10. The CDR3 is 17 amino acids. Germline V gives CDR1 SGHRS, CDR2 YFSETQ. CDR3: CASSTGTGLAITDTQYF. DNA for the CDR3: TGCGCCAGCAGCACGGGAACGGGACTAGCGATCACAGATACGCAGTATTTT.